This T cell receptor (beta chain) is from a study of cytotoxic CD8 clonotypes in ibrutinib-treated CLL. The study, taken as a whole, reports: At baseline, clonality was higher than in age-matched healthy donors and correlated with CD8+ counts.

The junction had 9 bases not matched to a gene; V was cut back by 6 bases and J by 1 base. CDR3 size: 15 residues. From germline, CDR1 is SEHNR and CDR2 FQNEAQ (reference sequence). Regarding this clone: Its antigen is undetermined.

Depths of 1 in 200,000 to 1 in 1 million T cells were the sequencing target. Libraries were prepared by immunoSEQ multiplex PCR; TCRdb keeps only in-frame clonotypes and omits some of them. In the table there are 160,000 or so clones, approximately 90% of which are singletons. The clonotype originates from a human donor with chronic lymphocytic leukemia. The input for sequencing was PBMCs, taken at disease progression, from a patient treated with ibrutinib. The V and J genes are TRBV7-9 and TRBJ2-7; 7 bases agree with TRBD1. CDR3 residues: CASSLGDRPSYEQYF. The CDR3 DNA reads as TGTGCCAGCAGTCTGGGGGACAGACCTTCCTACGAGCAGTACTTC.